This T cell receptor (beta chain) comes out of a study of T cells after yellow fever vaccination. The overall study: Any fraction with a low cell number was prepared using SMART-Seq v4 Ultra Low Input. Study-wide results and limits: It was a weaker secondary response, yet one that peaked faster, at day 5 versus 15.

Trimming took 4 bases from V and 9 from J; bases not matched to a gene: 5. Germline-derived CDR1 and CDR2 are DFQATT and SNEGSKA (reference sequence). This CDR3 has 12 residues. MiXCR was run by TCRdb on the 5' RACE reads, yielding one entry per CDR3 protein. The sample holds approximately 170,000 distinct CDR3 sequences, 11% seen once. Notes on this clonotype: Antigen unknown.

This sequence joins TRBV20-1 and TRBJ2-1; the match to TRBD2 covers 8 bases. This sequence was found in a man between 18 and 29 years old who received the YFV17D yellow fever vaccine. The specimen comprised CD8+ T cells sorted from PBMCs, sampled 15 days after the yellow fever booster vaccination. For the CDR3, the DNA is TGCAGTGCTACACGGGGGGGCCTTGAGCAGTTCTTC. This sequence encodes CSATRGGLEQFF.